A selection of T cell receptor beta chains follows, all from one sample in a study of shared clonotypes between healthy human individuals. The method was immunoSEQ multiplex PCR; TCRdb's version includes in-frame clones alone and lacks a portion of them. This table holds approximately 350,000 clones, roughly 96% found once. Input material: memory CD8+ T cells sorted from blood. All receptors derive from a young man in good health. The CDR3 runs from the conserved cysteine through the conserved F or W. A D gene is named only where the DNA matches it firmly. The listing skips clone size in some rows; elsewhere it reads once, few, many or a size class.

clone size: once; V gene: TRBV6-4; J gene: TRBJ1-5; D gene: TRBD1; CDR3 DNA: TGTGCCAGCAGGGGACAGGGCCATCAGCCCCAGCATTTT; CDR3 protein: CASRGQGHQPQHF
clone size: NA; V gene: TRBV5-1; J gene: TRBJ2-3; D gene: NA; CDR3 DNA: TGCGCCAGCAGCTTTGCCAGGGACTTGGCAGATACGCAGTATTTT; CDR3 protein: CASSFARDLADTQYF
clone size: once; V gene: TRBV13; J gene: TRBJ2-1; D gene: TRBD2; CDR3 DNA: TGTGCCAGCAGCTTACGGACCGGGACTAGCTTCTACAATGAGCAGTTCTTC; CDR3 protein: CASSLRTGTSFYNEQFF
clone size: NA; V gene: TRBV18; J gene: TRBJ2-5; D gene: NA; CDR3 DNA: TGTGCCAGCGGACAGCAAGAGACCCAGTACTTC; CDR3 protein: CASGQQETQYF
clone size: NA; V gene: TRBV25-1; J gene: TRBJ2-5; D gene: TRBD1; CDR3 DNA: TGTGCCAGCAGATCAGGGGGCCAAGAGACCCAGTACTTC; CDR3 protein: CASRSGGQETQYF
clone size: NA; V gene: TRBV27; J gene: TRBJ2-7; D gene: TRBD2; CDR3 DNA: TGTGCCAGCAGTTTAGGGACTAGCGGGAGCGAGCAGTACTTC; CDR3 protein: CASSLGTSGSEQYF
clone size: NA; V gene: TRBV5-1; J gene: TRBJ2-5; D gene: TRBD2; CDR3 DNA: TGCGCCAGCAGCTTTAGGAAAGCGGGAGGCGGCGAGACCCAGTACTTC; CDR3 protein: CASSFRKAGGGETQYF
clone size: NA; V gene: TRBV14; J gene: TRBJ2-5; D gene: NA; CDR3 DNA: TGTGCCAGCAGTGCTACAGGGTTGGGGACCCAGTACTTC; CDR3 protein: CASSATGLGTQYF
clone size: NA; V gene: TRBV20-1; J gene: TRBJ2-7; D gene: NA; CDR3 DNA: TGCAGTGCCCGCTTTTACGAGCAGTACTTC; CDR3 protein: CSARFYEQYF
clone size: NA; V gene: TRBV5-4; J gene: TRBJ2-7; D gene: NA; CDR3 DNA: TGTGCCAGCAGCGGACAGAGCTCCTACGAGCAGTACTTC; CDR3 protein: CASSGQSSYEQYF
clone size: NA; V gene: TRBV21-1; J gene: TRBJ2-5; D gene: NA; CDR3 DNA: TGTGCCAGCAGGTCAGGGTGGGAGACCCAGTACTTC; CDR3 protein: CASRSGWETQYF
clone size: NA; V gene: TRBV28; J gene: TRBJ2-1; D gene: NA; CDR3 DNA: TGTGCCAGCAGTTACTCAGGGGAGTTCAATGAGCAGTTCTTC; CDR3 protein: CASSYSGEFNEQFF
clone size: NA; V gene: TRBV10-2; J gene: TRBJ1-2; D gene: NA; CDR3 DNA: TGCGCCAGCAGTGACAGGGGTGGCTACACCTTC; CDR3 protein: CASSDRGGYTF
clone size: NA; V gene: TRBV5-1; J gene: TRBJ2-3; D gene: TRBD2; CDR3 DNA: TGCGCCAGCAGTAGCGGGAGGACAGATACGCAGTATTTT; CDR3 protein: CASSSGRTDTQYF
clone size: NA; V gene: TRBV19; J gene: TRBJ2-1; D gene: TRBD2; CDR3 DNA: TGTGCCAGTAGTGATAGCGGGAGGGCCTACAATGAGCAGTTCTTC; CDR3 protein: CASSDSGRAYNEQFF
clone size: NA; V gene: TRBV10-3; J gene: TRBJ1-5; D gene: TRBD1; CDR3 DNA: TGTGCCATTCAATCCGGGACAGGGGGAAACAATCAGCCCCAGCATTTT; CDR3 protein: CAIQSGTGGNNQPQHF
clone size: NA; V gene: TRBV15; J gene: TRBJ1-2; D gene: NA; CDR3 DNA: TGTGCCACCAGCAGAGATCCGGGGCCGAGGGGCTACACCTTC; CDR3 protein: CATSRDPGPRGYTF
clone size: NA; V gene: TRBV6-6; J gene: TRBJ2-7; D gene: TRBD1; CDR3 DNA: TGTGCCAGCAGTTGGGACCCGCCGGGACAGGGTTACGAGCAGTACTTC; CDR3 protein: CASSWDPPGQGYEQYF
clone size: NA; V gene: TRBV7-9; J gene: TRBJ1-2; D gene: NA; CDR3 DNA: TGTGCCAGCAGCTTAGCACATGGCTACACCTTC; CDR3 protein: CASSLAHGYTF
clone size: NA; V gene: TRBV5-5; J gene: TRBJ1-1; D gene: NA; CDR3 DNA: TGTGCCAGCAGCTTTAACACTGAAGCTTTCTTT; CDR3 protein: CASSFNTEAFF
clone size: NA; V gene: TRBV6-6; J gene: TRBJ1-2; D gene: NA; CDR3 DNA: TGTGCCAGCAGTTACAGGGGCGGCTACACCTTC; CDR3 protein: CASSYRGGYTF
clone size: NA; V gene: TRBV19; J gene: TRBJ2-7; D gene: NA; CDR3 DNA: TGTGCCAGTAATGCGGGGTCAGGGTCTTACGAGCAGTACTTC; CDR3 protein: CASNAGSGSYEQYF
clone size: NA; V gene: TRBV6-5; J gene: TRBJ2-4; D gene: NA; CDR3 DNA: TGTGCCAGCAGTTACGGGGGTGGAGGCAAAAACATTCAGTACTTC; CDR3 protein: CASSYGGGGKNIQYF
clone size: NA; V gene: TRBV19; J gene: TRBJ2-1; D gene: TRBD1; CDR3 DNA: TGTGCCAGTAGTATACTGACAGGGGGTCGGGATGAGCAGTTCTTC; CDR3 protein: CASSILTGGRDEQFF
clone size: NA; V gene: TRBV4-1; J gene: TRBJ1-4; D gene: NA; CDR3 DNA: TGCGCCAGCAGCCAAAGCTACAGGGATAATGAAAAACTGTTTTTT; CDR3 protein: CASSQSYRDNEKLFF
clone size: NA; V gene: TRBV13; J gene: TRBJ1-1; D gene: NA; CDR3 DNA: TGTGCCAGCAGCTTATGGGACTGGACAGTGAACACTGAAGCTTTCTTT; CDR3 protein: CASSLWDWTVNTEAFF
clone size: NA; V gene: TRBV29-1; J gene: TRBJ2-2; D gene: NA; CDR3 DNA: TGCAGCGCCGCTCTTCTCCCGGGCCGCCGGAACACCGGGGAGCTGTTTTTT; CDR3 protein: CSAALLPGRRNTGELFF
clone size: once; V gene: TRBV6-1; J gene: TRBJ2-5; D gene: NA; CDR3 DNA: TGTGCCAGCAGTCTACAGGGTTGGGAGACCCAGTACTTC; CDR3 protein: CASSLQGWETQYF
clone size: NA; V gene: TRBV6-1; J gene: TRBJ1-5; D gene: TRBD1; CDR3 DNA: TGTGCCAGCAGTCTAGACAGGGATCAGCCCCAGCATTTT; CDR3 protein: CASSLDRDQPQHF
clone size: NA; V gene: TRBV28; J gene: TRBJ1-2; D gene: NA; CDR3 DNA: TGTGCCAGCACTGGAGGTCGATTAAGCTACACCTTC; CDR3 protein: CASTGGRLSYTF
clone size: NA; V gene: TRBV28; J gene: TRBJ2-7; D gene: NA; CDR3 DNA: TGTGCCAGCAGTTCTACCTCCGGGGGCGAGCAGTACTTC; CDR3 protein: CASSSTSGGEQYF
clone size: NA; V gene: TRBV30; J gene: TRBJ2-5; D gene: NA; CDR3 DNA: TGTGCCTGGAGTGTAAGGGAGACCCAGTACTTC; CDR3 protein: CAWSVRETQYF
clone size: NA; V gene: TRBV25-1; J gene: TRBJ2-1; D gene: TRBD1; CDR3 DNA: TGTGCCAGCAGCGCCTACGACAGGGCGTCCTACAATGAGCAGTTCTTC; CDR3 protein: CASSAYDRASYNEQFF
clone size: NA; V gene: TRBV6-9; J gene: TRBJ2-7; D gene: TRBD1; CDR3 DNA: TGTGCCAGCAGTTATGGGACAGGGGGCTACGAGCAGTACTTC; CDR3 protein: CASSYGTGGYEQYF
clone size: NA; V gene: TRBV28; J gene: TRBJ1-4; D gene: NA; CDR3 DNA: TGTGCCAGCAGTTTAAGTCTGGGTGAAAAACTGTTTTTT; CDR3 protein: CASSLSLGEKLFF
clone size: NA; V gene: TRBV7-6; J gene: TRBJ2-3; D gene: NA; CDR3 DNA: TGTGCCAGCAGCTTAACGGGCCCAGATACGCAGTATTTT; CDR3 protein: CASSLTGPDTQYF
clone size: NA; V gene: TRBV5-4; J gene: TRBJ2-7; D gene: NA; CDR3 DNA: TGTGCCAGCAGCCTTTCTACCCGCGGGGCTCTCTCCTACGAGCAGTACTTC; CDR3 protein: CASSLSTRGALSYEQYF
clone size: NA; V gene: TRBV30; J gene: TRBJ2-2; D gene: NA; CDR3 DNA: TGTGCCTGGAGTGTAGGAGTAGTAGAGAACACCGGGGAGCTGTTTTTT; CDR3 protein: CAWSVGVVENTGELFF
clone size: NA; V gene: TRBV7-9; J gene: TRBJ2-1; D gene: NA; CDR3 DNA: TGTGCCAGCACCGACGGACAGGGCGGGGGGTACAATGAGCAGTTCTTC; CDR3 protein: CASTDGQGGGYNEQFF
clone size: NA; V gene: TRBV5-4; J gene: TRBJ2-2; D gene: TRBD1; CDR3 DNA: TGTGCCAGCAGGTGGGACAGGGCGGACACCGGGGAGCTGTTTTTT; CDR3 protein: CASRWDRADTGELFF
clone size: NA; V gene: TRBV7-9; J gene: TRBJ2-7; D gene: NA; CDR3 DNA: TGTGCCAGCAGCTTAGCGGGGACACCCTACGAGCAGTACTTC; CDR3 protein: CASSLAGTPYEQYF
clone size: NA; V gene: TRBV13; J gene: TRBJ2-2; D gene: NA; CDR3 DNA: TGTGCCAGCAGCTCACAGGACTCGCCTGCGAACACCGGGGAGCTGTTTTTT; CDR3 protein: CASSSQDSPANTGELFF
clone size: once; V gene: TRBV5-1; J gene: TRBJ1-1; D gene: TRBD1; CDR3 DNA: TGCGCCAGCAGCTCTTCCTGGACAGGGGCTGAAGCTTTCTTT; CDR3 protein: CASSSSWTGAEAFF
clone size: NA; V gene: TRBV30; J gene: TRBJ2-1; D gene: NA; CDR3 DNA: TGTGCCTGGAGTGTAAGCCATGAGCAGTTCTTC; CDR3 protein: CAWSVSHEQFF
clone size: NA; V gene: TRBV7-2; J gene: TRBJ1-2; D gene: NA; CDR3 DNA: TGTGCCAGCAGCTTAGTTCTCACAGACCCTGGCTACACCTTC; CDR3 protein: CASSLVLTDPGYTF